One sample yielded the 4 T cell receptor beta chains listed below, sequenced in a study of spatial heterogeneity in lung cancer. Documented time point: sample taken at primary tumor resection. TCRdb itself ran the 5' RACE reads through MiXCR, one entry per CDR3 protein. The sample lists 40,000 to 45,000 distinct CDR3 sequences, approximately 15% occurring once. The starting material was PBMCs, obtained at surgery. The receptors originated from a male donor with early-stage non-small cell lung cancer.

This clonotype was detected a few times. The genes are TRBV5-4 and TRBJ2-7, with D perhaps TRBD1 (6 bases). The CDR3 consists of 15 residues. Trimming pared 2 bases from V and 0 bases from J, leaving 12 bases between. In germline, CDR1 is SGHNT, CDR2 YYREEE (reference sequence). CDR3 nucleotides: TGTGCCAGCAGCTTTGGGCAGGGGCCCTCCTACGAGCAGTACTTC. It encodes CASSFGQGPSYEQYF.

The V gene is TRBV5-6, the J gene TRBJ2-1; 8 bases match TRBD2. Germline CDR1 reads SGHDT; CDR2 reads YYEEEE. This CDR3 is 16 amino acids long. V lost 4 bases, J lost 6 bases, and 12 bases stayed unmatched. Here the CDR3 DNA reads TGTGCCAGCAGCCCGGGGACTAGAACTTCCGTCAATGAGCAGTTCTTC. This gives the protein CASSPGTRTSVNEQFF.

In DNA, the CDR3 is TGCAGTGCTAGTCAGGGCACCACCGTCTATGGCTACACCTTC. The encoded protein is CSASQGTTVYGYTF. J is TRBJ1-2 and V is TRBV20-1; weak D call: TRBD1 (5 bases). V was pared by 3 bases and J by 4 bases, with 15 bases between. Per germline, CDR1 DFQATT and CDR2 SNEGSKA (reference sequence). CDR3 size: 14 residues.

This clonotype is a singleton in its sample. The V gene is TRBV3-1, the J gene TRBJ1-5; D gene uncertain. The ends were cut back, 5 bases at V and 7 bases at J, with 9 bases in the middle. Looked up from germline, CDR1 is LGHDT and CDR2 is YNNKEL (reference sequence). The CDR3 sequence is 12 residues long. The CDR3 DNA reads TGTGCCAGCAGCAGCAAGGGACAGCCCCAGCATTTT. It is translated as CASSSKGQPQHF.